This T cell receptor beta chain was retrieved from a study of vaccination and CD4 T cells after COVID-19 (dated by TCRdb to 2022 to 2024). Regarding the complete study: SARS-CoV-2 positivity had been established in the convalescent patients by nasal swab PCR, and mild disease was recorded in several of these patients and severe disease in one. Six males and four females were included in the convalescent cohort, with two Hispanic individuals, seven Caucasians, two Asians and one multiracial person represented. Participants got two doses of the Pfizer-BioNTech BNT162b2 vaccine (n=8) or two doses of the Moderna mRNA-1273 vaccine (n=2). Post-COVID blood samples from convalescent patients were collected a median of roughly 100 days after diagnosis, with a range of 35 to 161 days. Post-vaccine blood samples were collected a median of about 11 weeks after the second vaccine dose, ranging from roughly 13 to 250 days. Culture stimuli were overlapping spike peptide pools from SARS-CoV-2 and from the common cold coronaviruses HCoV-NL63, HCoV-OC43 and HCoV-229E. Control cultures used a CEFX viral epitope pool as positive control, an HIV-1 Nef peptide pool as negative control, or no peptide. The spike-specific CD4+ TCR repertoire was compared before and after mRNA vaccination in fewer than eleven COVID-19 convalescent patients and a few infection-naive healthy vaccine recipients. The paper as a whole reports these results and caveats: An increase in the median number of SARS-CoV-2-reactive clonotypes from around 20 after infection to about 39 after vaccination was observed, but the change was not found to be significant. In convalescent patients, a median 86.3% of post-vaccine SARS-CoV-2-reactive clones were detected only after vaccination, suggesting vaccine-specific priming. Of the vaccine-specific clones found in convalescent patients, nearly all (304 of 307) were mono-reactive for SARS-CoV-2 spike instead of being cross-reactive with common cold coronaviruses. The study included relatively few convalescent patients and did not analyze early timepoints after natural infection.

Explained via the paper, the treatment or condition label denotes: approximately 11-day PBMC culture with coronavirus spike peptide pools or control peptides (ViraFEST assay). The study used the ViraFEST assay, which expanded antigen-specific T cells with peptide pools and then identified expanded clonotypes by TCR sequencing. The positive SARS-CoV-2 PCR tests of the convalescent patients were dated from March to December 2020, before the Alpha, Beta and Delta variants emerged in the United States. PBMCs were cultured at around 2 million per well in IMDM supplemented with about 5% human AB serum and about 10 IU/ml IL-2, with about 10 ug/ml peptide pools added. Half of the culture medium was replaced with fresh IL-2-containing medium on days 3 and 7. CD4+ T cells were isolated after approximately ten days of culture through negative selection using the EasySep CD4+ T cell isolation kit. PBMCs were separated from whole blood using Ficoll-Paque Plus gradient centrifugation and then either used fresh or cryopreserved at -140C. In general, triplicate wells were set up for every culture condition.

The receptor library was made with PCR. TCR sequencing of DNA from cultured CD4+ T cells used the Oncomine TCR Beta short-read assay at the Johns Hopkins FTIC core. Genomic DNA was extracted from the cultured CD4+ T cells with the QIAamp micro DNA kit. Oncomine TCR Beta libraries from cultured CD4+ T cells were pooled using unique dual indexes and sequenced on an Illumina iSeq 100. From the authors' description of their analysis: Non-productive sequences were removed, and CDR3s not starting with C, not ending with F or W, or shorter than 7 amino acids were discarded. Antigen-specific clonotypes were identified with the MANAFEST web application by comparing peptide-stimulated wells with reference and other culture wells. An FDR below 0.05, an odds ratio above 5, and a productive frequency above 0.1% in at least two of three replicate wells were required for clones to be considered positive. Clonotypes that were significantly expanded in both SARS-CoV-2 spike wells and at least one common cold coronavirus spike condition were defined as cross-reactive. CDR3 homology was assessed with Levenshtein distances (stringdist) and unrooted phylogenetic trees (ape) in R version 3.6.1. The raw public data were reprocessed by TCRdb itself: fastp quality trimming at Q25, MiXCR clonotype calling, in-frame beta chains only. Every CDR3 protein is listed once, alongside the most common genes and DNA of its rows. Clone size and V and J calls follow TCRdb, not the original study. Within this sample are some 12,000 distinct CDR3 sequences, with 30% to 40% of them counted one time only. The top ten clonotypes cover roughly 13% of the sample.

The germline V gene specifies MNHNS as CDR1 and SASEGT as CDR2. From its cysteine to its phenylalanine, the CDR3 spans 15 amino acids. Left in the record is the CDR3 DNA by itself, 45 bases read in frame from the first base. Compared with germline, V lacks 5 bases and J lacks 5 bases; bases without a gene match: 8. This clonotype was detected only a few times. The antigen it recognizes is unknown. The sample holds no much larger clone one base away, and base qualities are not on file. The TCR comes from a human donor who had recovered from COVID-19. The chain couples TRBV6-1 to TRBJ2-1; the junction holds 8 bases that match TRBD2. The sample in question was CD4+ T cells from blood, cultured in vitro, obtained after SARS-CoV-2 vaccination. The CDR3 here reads CASSRTSGGHNEQFF. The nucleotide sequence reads TGTGCCAGCAGTCGAACTAGCGGAGGCCACAATGAGCAGTTCTTC.